One sample yielded the 2 T cell receptor beta chains listed below, sequenced in a study of blood T cell repertoires in COVID-19 (dated by TCRdb to the early 2020s). The library was built by means of the immunoSEQ multiplex PCR assay. TCRdb took this table from immuneACCESS and kept in-frame rearrangements with V and J called. Such tables lack part of the clones; where checked against another copy, unresolved V genes explain under half of the gap, and the rest is unexplained. The sample table holds over 100,000 clones, of which 81% were seen once. The ten largest make up 8% to 9.5% of the sample. The sequencing sample was made of peripheral blood. Every receptor here comes from a woman in her sixties with active or convalescent COVID-19.

The CDR3 region is CASSPDRGNYGYTF. CDR3 DNA sequence: TGTGCCAGCAGTCCGGACAGGGGCAACTATGGCTACACCTTC. The V call is TRBV6-5, the J call TRBJ1-2; 9 bases align to TRBD1. This CDR3 has 14 amino acids. V gave up 5 bases and J gave up 2 bases; unmatched junction bases: 3. Germline CDR1 MNHEY, CDR2 SVGAGI.

This chain links TRBV6-1 with TRBJ2-7; D remains unclear. Trimming took 0 bases from V and 4 from J, leaving 10 bases between them. There are 14 residues in the CDR3. Germline loops: CDR1 MNHNS, CDR2 SASEGT. This CDR3 reads CASSEARLVYEQYV. The CDR3 nucleotides read TGTGCCAGCAGTGAAGCCCGACTCGTTTACGAGCAGTACGTC.